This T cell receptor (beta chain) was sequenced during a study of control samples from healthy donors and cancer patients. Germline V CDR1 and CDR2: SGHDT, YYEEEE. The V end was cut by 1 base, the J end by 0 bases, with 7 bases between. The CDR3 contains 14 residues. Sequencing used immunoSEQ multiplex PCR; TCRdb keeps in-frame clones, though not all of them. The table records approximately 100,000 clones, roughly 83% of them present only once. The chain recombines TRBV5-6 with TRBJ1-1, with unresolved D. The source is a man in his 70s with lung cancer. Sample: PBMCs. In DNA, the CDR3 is TGTGCCAGCAGCTTGCAGAAAATGAACACTGAAGCTTTCTTT. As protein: CASSLQKMNTEAFF.